This entry lists 15 T cell receptor beta chains sequenced from one sample in a study of control samples from healthy donors and cancer patients. Here immunoSEQ multiplex PCR was the method, and the copy in TCRdb shows in-frame clones only, minus some. The repertoire holds around 160,000 clones, with roughly 93% as singletons. The sample consisted of blood. The receptors stem from a man aged 18 to 30 in good health.

The CDR3 protein is CASSLGGRNNEQFF. CDR3 sequence (DNA): TGCGCCAGCAGCTTGGGGGGCCGGAACAATGAGCAGTTCTTC. V gene TRBV5-1 combines with J gene TRBJ2-1, with D tentatively TRBD1 (5 bases). The CDR3 spans 14 residues. CDR1 and CDR2 from the germline V gene are SGHRS and YFSETQ. Between the trimmed V and J ends, which lost 0 bases and 5 bases, there was a span of 9 bases.

This clone was seen just once. The V gene is TRBV2, the J gene TRBJ1-5, with 8 bases identical to TRBD1. The length of the CDR3 is 15 residues. The V and J ends lost 4 bases and 6 bases, in that order; junction bases with no gene match: 8. CDR1 is SNHLY, CDR2 FYNNEI, per germline. The CDR3 DNA sequence: TGTGCCAGCAGTGTTAACAGGGGGACGGGTCAGCCCCAGCATTTT. Its protein is CASSVNRGTGQPQHF.

This clone appeared once. The V call is TRBV5-1, the J call TRBJ2-2; D possibly corresponds to TRBD1 (5 bases). Trimming pared 2 bases from V and 4 bases from J, leaving 12 bases between. Germline CDR1 is SGHRS and CDR2 is YFSETQ. This CDR3 is built from 15 residues. CDR3 DNA: TGCGCCAGCAGCTTTGGTGGGGCCGGCACCGGGGAGCTGTTTTTT. Translating it yields CASSFGGAGTGELFF.

The CDR3 sequence is CASMSMRGEAFF. For the CDR3, the DNA is TGTGCCAGCATGTCCATGAGGGGGGAGGCTTTCTTT. J is TRBJ1-1 and V is TRBV7-9; TRBD1 is a possible D gene (6 bases). The CDR3 has 12 residues. Germline assignment: CDR1 SEHNR and CDR2 FQNEAQ (reference sequence). With 7 bases removed from V and 11 bases from J, the gap between germline ends came to 17 bases.

The chain employs TRBV6-5 and TRBJ2-6; D uncertain. Germline loops: CDR1 MNHEY, CDR2 SVGAGI. Between the trimmed V and J ends, which lost 11 bases and 0 bases, there was a span of 11 bases. This CDR3 region has 14 residues. DNA of the CDR3: TGTGCCTCAAAAGCCCCCTCTGGGGCCAACGTCCTGACTTTC. Translation gives CASKAPSGANVLTF.

This sequence joins TRBV6-5 and TRBJ2-7, with 7 bases fitting TRBD1. The V gene end was trimmed by 10 bases and the J gene end by 2 bases; junction bases not matched to a gene: 8. This CDR3 region has 13 residues. The germline V gene encodes CDR1 MNHEY and CDR2 SVGAGI. CDR3 region: CATLQGPTYEQYF. The CDR3 coding sequence is TGTGCCACCTTACAGGGGCCCACCTACGAGCAGTACTTC.

This chain joins TRBV18 and TRBJ2-6; D is undetermined. Germline V gene data show CDR1 as KGHSH and CDR2 as LQKENI. Trimming removed 2 bases at V and 0 bases at J, with 11 bases between. This CDR3 spans 17 amino acids. The CDR3 here is CASSPLIGSSGANVLTF. The CDR3 DNA sequence: TGTGCCAGCTCACCATTGATCGGCAGCTCTGGGGCCAACGTCCTGACTTTC.

The gene calls are TRBV18 and TRBJ2-5; 7 bases fit TRBD2. The CDR3 has 16 amino acids. CDR1 is KGHSH, CDR2 LQKENI, per germline. The ends lost 0 bases at V and 4 bases at J; junction bases unmatched: 8. In nucleotides, the CDR3 is TGTGCCAGCTCACCACCCGCTAGCGGACCGTCAGAGACCCAGTACTTC. Protein sequence: CASSPPASGPSETQYF.

The J gene is TRBJ2-2, the V gene TRBV2, with no clear D. This CDR3 contains 15 residues. Trimming left V 3 bases short and J 2 bases short, with 10 bases between. Germline V gene data show CDR1 as SNHLY and CDR2 as FYNNEI. The CDR3 loop is CASSEWTTNTGELFF. Written as DNA, the CDR3 is TGTGCCAGCAGTGAGTGGACGACTAACACCGGGGAGCTGTTTTTT.

This sequence joins TRBV9 and TRBJ2-1; 9 bases match TRBD1. Germline assignment: CDR1 SGDLS and CDR2 YYNGEE. This CDR3 comprises 15 residues. J was trimmed by 7 bases and V by 3 bases; bases with no gene match: 8. This CDR3 reads CASSETGGGANEQFF. CDR3 nucleotide sequence: TGTGCCAGCAGCGAAACAGGGGGCGGTGCAAATGAGCAGTTCTTC.

The DNA of the CDR3 is TGTGCCAGCAGCTTAGTTTCGCAATCCACAGATACGCAGTATTTT. Translation: CASSLVSQSTDTQYF. The genes are TRBV7-8 and TRBJ2-3; no clear D gene. V shed 1 base and J shed 2 bases, with 10 bases lying between them. The germline gives CDR1 SGHVS, CDR2 FQNEAQ. The CDR3 length is 15 residues.

The chain combines TRBV19 with TRBJ2-2; TRBD2 matches at 7 bases. Looked up from germline, CDR1 is LNHDA and CDR2 is SQIVND (reference sequence). With 4 bases clipped from V and 9 bases from J, the junction kept 17 bases outside the gene matches. The CDR3 totals 17 residues. The CDR3 DNA reads as TGTGCCAGTAGTAATTGGCTAGCGGCTGGAGTATCAAGGGAGCTGTTTTTT. Translated: CASSNWLAAGVSRELFF.

The rearrangement uses TRBV4-1 and TRBJ2-7; 9 bases agree with TRBD1. CDR3 length equals 15 residues. The germline gives CDR1 MGHRA, CDR2 YSYEKL. J was trimmed by 4 bases and V by 4 bases; bases with no gene match: 8. The CDR3 here is CASSPGGQGAYEQYF. Here the CDR3 DNA reads TGCGCCAGCAGCCCAGGGGGACAGGGTGCGTACGAGCAGTACTTC.

This clone was seen a single time. The V call is TRBV2, the J call TRBJ2-3; D may correspond to TRBD1 or TRBD2 (7 bases each). Germline V gene data show CDR1 as SNHLY and CDR2 as FYNNEI. Trimming shortened V by 6 bases and J by 6 bases, and 19 bases separated the two germline ends. The CDR3 has 15 amino acids. The CDR3 DNA reads TGTGCCAGCAGCGTAACCAGGGGGGGCAGGGATACGCAGTATTTT. This gives the protein CASSVTRGGRDTQYF.

The chain joins TRBV28 to TRBJ2-1, with D possibly called TRBD1 or TRBD2 (5 bases each). CDR3 length: 14 amino acids. V lost 5 bases and J 7 bases, leaving 15 bases between the germline ends. CDR1 and CDR2 (germline): MDHEN, SYDVKM. CDR3 region: CASSDRDHANEQFF. DNA of the CDR3: TGTGCCAGCAGTGACCGGGACCACGCGAATGAGCAGTTCTTC.